The 21 T cell receptor beta chains below all came from one sample that was sequenced in a study of neurological immune-mediated disorders. The time point was: longitudinal time-point 2. MiXCR, applied by TCRdb to the 5' RACE reads, yields one record per CDR3 protein. The data show some 50,000 distinct CDR3 sequences, around 12% seen once. The sequencing sample was made of PBMCs. These receptors were taken from a male donor with HTLV-1-associated myelopathy (HAM/TSP).

The sample holds many counts of this clonotype. This chain links TRBV4-3 with TRBJ2-1; possibly TRBD1 or TRBD2 for D (5 bases each). This CDR3 is built from 13 residues. The V end was cut by 4 bases, the J end by 8 bases, with 12 bases between. Germline CDR1 LGHNA, CDR2 YSLEER. CDR3 in amino acids: CASSPGQPDEQFF. DNA of the CDR3: TGCGCCAGCAGCCCGGGGCAGCCCGATGAGCAGTTCTTC.

This clonotype has ten or more counts. The V call is TRBV7-9, the J call TRBJ2-7; D call uncertain. The V end was cut by 5 bases, the J end by 2 bases, with 13 bases between. Germline CDR1 SEHNR, CDR2 FQNEAQ (reference sequence). CDR3 length: 14 residues. CDR3 in DNA: TGTGCCAGCAGCCTTTTTGGGCCTACCTACGAGCAGTACTTC. As protein: CASSLFGPTYEQYF.

There are many counts of this clonotype. This sequence joins TRBV5-1 and TRBJ2-3, with D tentatively TRBD1 (6 bases). The CDR3 runs 14 residues. CDR1 and CDR2 from the germline V gene are SGHRS and YFSETQ. The V end was cut by 4 bases, the J end by 4 bases, with 13 bases between. The CDR3: CASSANRVPDTQYF. The CDR3 bases are TGCGCCAGCAGCGCGAACAGGGTACCAGATACGCAGTATTTT.

This clonotype came up many times. V gene TRBV4-3 combines with J gene TRBJ2-3, with 11 bases fitting TRBD1. The length of the CDR3 is 17 residues. After removal of 4 bases from V and 2 bases from J, the junction contained 8 bases not matched to a gene. From germline, CDR1 is LGHNA and CDR2 YSLEER. In DNA form, the CDR3 reads TGCGCCAGCAGCCCTCTTGGGACAGGGGGATTCACAGATACGCAGTATTTT. Translating it yields CASSPLGTGGFTDTQYF.

This clonotype occurred many times. The chain combines TRBV14 with TRBJ1-1; weak D call: TRBD1 (5 bases). The CDR3 runs to 15 residues. Germline CDR1 SGHDN, CDR2 FVKESK. V dropped 0 bases and J dropped 3 bases, with 11 bases sitting between them. The CDR3 coding sequence is TGTGCCAGCAGCCAAGATCACCGAGGGGACACTGAAGCTTTCTTT. Translating it yields CASSQDHRGDTEAFF. The whole variable domain, remainder taken from reference TRBV14 and TRBJ1-1, is EAGVTQFPSHSVIEKGQTVTLRCDPISGHDNLYWYRRVMGKEIKFLLHFVKESKQDESGMPNNRFLAERTGGTYSTLKVQPAELEDSGVYFCASSQDHRGDTEAFFGQGTRLTVV.

The sample holds a few counts of this clonotype. This rearrangement joins TRBV20-1 to TRBJ1-4, with D hard to call. CDR1 DFQATT and CDR2 SNEGSKA come from the germline V gene (reference sequence). The CDR3 is 16 amino acids. Trimming pared 0 bases from V and 0 bases from J, leaving 11 bases between. The CDR3 loop is CSARDLGGTTNEKLFF. The CDR3 DNA sequence: TGCAGTGCTAGAGATCTCGGCGGGACAACTAATGAAAAACTGTTTTTT.

This clonotype was seen many times. The chain recombines TRBV5-1 with TRBJ2-1, with TRBD1 matching 7 bases. The V gene end was trimmed by 4 bases and the J gene end by 4 bases; junction bases not matched to a gene: 5. Germline V lookup: CDR1 SGHRS, CDR2 YFSETQ. This CDR3 spans 14 amino acids. CDR3 nucleotides: TGCGCCAGCAGCGTGGACAGGCGGTACAATGAGCAGTTCTTC. It codes for CASSVDRRYNEQFF.

This clonotype was seen repeatedly, ten times or more. V usage is TRBV20-1 and J usage is TRBJ2-7; D remains unclear. Germline-derived CDR1 and CDR2 are DFQATT and SNEGSKA (reference sequence). The CDR3 is made up of 12 amino acids. Trimming stripped 3 bases from V and 2 bases from J, with 8 bases between. CDR3 in amino acids: CSASKQTYEQYF. The CDR3 DNA follows: TGCAGTGCTAGTAAGCAGACCTACGAGCAGTACTTC.

This clonotype was seen many times. V usage is TRBV6-6 and J usage is TRBJ2-1, with D unresolved. CDR3 size: 13 residues. V was clipped by 2 bases and J by 7 bases, with 9 bases between them. CDR1 is MNHNY and CDR2 is SVGAGI in the germline V gene (reference sequence). As DNA, the CDR3 is TGTGCCAGCAGTTACGCAGGCGAGAATGAGCAGTTCTTC. Translated, it gives CASSYAGENEQFF.

The table lists this clonotype with many counts. The J gene is TRBJ2-7, the V gene TRBV7-6, with D perhaps matching TRBD1 (5 bases). The CDR3 is made up of 15 amino acids. Germline loops: CDR1 SGHVS, CDR2 FNYEAQ. With 1 base removed from V and 5 bases from J, the gap between germline ends came to 15 bases. CDR3 nucleotide sequence: TGTGCCAGCAGCTTAGGGTTTTATCCCAGGGACGAGCAGTACTTC. Residues: CASSLGFYPRDEQYF.

This clonotype was seen ten or more times. This chain links TRBV7-2 with TRBJ1-2, with 7 bases identical to TRBD1. With V trimmed by 5 bases and J by 5 bases, 8 bases remained unmatched. Looked up from germline, CDR1 is SGHTA and CDR2 is FQGNSA. The length of the CDR3 is 14 residues. In DNA, the CDR3 is TGTGCCAGCAGCCCGCCGACAGGGAGGTATGGCTACACCTTC. It encodes CASSPPTGRYGYTF.

The sample holds many counts of this clonotype. The CDR3 DNA follows: TGCAGTGCTAAGTACAATGAGCAGTTCTTC. This translates into CSAKYNEQFF. The chain combines TRBV20-1 with TRBJ2-1; D ambiguous. The germline V and J ends were trimmed by 4 bases and 4 bases, with 2 bases remaining between them. Germline CDR1 is DFQATT and CDR2 is SNEGSKA (reference sequence). The CDR3 is 10 residues long.

The table lists this clonotype with many counts. The rearrangement links TRBV4-2 to TRBJ1-3; tentative D call: TRBD1 (6 bases). The CDR3 loop spans 16 amino acids. Germline CDR1 LGHNA, CDR2 YNFKEQ. V lost 1 base and J lost 2, with 12 bases in between. CDR3 DNA sequence: TGTGCCAGCAGCCAAGGGAACAGGGCGACTGGAAACACCATATATTTT. Its protein product is CASSQGNRATGNTIYF.

This rearrangement joins TRBV7-2 to TRBJ2-5, with 8 positions matching TRBD2. CDR3 length: 15 residues. Germline loops: CDR1 SGHTA, CDR2 FQGNSA. J gave up 5 bases and V 5 bases, and 10 bases lay outside the gene matches. The CDR3 DNA reads TGTGCCAGCAGCCCGGGGGCGGGGGGTTCGGAGACCCAGTACTTC. Its translation: CASSPGAGGSETQYF. Together with reference TRBV7-2 and TRBJ2-5, the CDR3 gives the full variable domain: GAGVSQSPSNKVTEKGKDVELRCDPISGHTALYWYRQSLGQGLEFLIYFQGNSAPDKSGLPSDRFSAERTGGSVSTLTIQRTQQEDSAVYLCASSPGAGGSETQYFGPGTRLLVL.

This clonotype was counted many times. V usage is TRBV7-2 and J usage is TRBJ2-7, with 9 bases fitting TRBD2. The CDR3 is 16 amino acids. The trim removed 1 base at V and 3 bases at J, leaving 7 bases unmatched. CDR1 and CDR2 from the germline V gene are SGHTA and FQGNSA. CDR3 residues: CASSLDGGGVIYEQYF. CDR3 in DNA: TGTGCCAGCAGCTTAGATGGCGGGGGGGTTATCTACGAGCAGTACTTC.

This clonotype was seen ten or more times. The chain recombines TRBV5-1 with TRBJ2-1; D possibly corresponds to TRBD2 (5 bases). The CDR3 loop spans 14 amino acids. V shed 1 base and J shed 8 bases, with 13 bases lying between them. Germline loops: CDR1 SGHRS, CDR2 YFSETQ. The CDR3 is CASSLRTAGDEQFF. CDR3 nucleotides: TGCGCCAGCAGCTTGAGAACAGCCGGGGATGAGCAGTTCTTC. Full variable domain (outside the CDR3, taken from reference TRBV5-1 and TRBJ2-1): KAGVTQTPRYLIKTRGQQVTLSCSPISGHRSVSWYQQTPGQGLQFLFEYFSETQRNKGNFPGRFSGRQFSNSRSEMNVSTLELGDSALYLCASSLRTAGDEQFFGPGTRLTVL.

This clonotype was counted at least ten times. The rearrangement joins TRBV7-9 to TRBJ1-3; TRBD1 matches at 7 bases. The CDR3 has 15 amino acids. In germline, CDR1 is SEHNR, CDR2 FQNEAQ (reference sequence). V gave up 1 base and J gave up 4 bases; unmatched junction bases: 4. DNA for the CDR3: TGTGCCAGCAGCTTAGGAGGGGGCTCAGGAAACACCATATATTTT. Its translation: CASSLGGGSGNTIYF.

This clonotype was recorded at least ten times. The chain joins TRBV29-1 to TRBJ2-7, with 8 nucleotides matching TRBD1. The germline gives CDR1 SQVTM, CDR2 ANQGSEA. The J segment lost 3 bases and the V segment lost 5 bases, leaving 12 bases of the junction unmatched. CDR3 length equals 15 residues. The CDR3 is CSVFSPGQANYEQYF. CDR3 coding DNA: TGCAGCGTTTTTTCTCCGGGACAGGCCAACTACGAGCAGTACTTC.

This clonotype was seen a few times. CDR3 in DNA: TGTGCCAGCAGTGATCTTGAACACTACGAGCAGTACTTC. It specifies CASSDLEHYEQYF. This chain uses TRBV2 with TRBJ2-7; no clear D. Germline V gene lookup returns CDR1 SNHLY and CDR2 FYNNEI. V lost 3 bases and J lost 3, with 9 bases in between. The CDR3 is made up of 13 amino acids. The variable domain in full, with the rest retrieved from reference TRBV2 and TRBJ2-7, is EPEVTQTPSHQVTQMGQEVILRCVPISNHLYFYWYRQILGQKVEFLVSFYNNEISEKSEIFDDQFSVERPDGSNFTLKIRSTKLEDSAMYFCASSDLEHYEQYFGPGTRLTVT.

This clonotype has at least ten counts. This sequence joins TRBV7-8 and TRBJ1-1; D gene ambiguous. The CDR3 runs to 13 residues. Germline CDR1 reads SGHVS; CDR2 reads FQNEAQ. V dropped 1 base and J dropped 1 base, with 4 bases sitting between them. CDR3 amino acids: CASSLVGNTEAFF. Written as DNA, the CDR3 is TGTGCCAGCAGCTTAGTAGGGAACACTGAAGCTTTCTTT. Using reference TRBV7-8 and TRBJ1-1 for the parts outside the CDR3, the full variable domain is GAGVSQSPRYKVAKRGQDVALRCDPISGHVSLFWYQQALGQGPEFLTYFQNEAQLDKSGLPSDRFFAERPEGSVSTLKIQRTQQEDSAVYLCASSLVGNTEAFFGQGTRLTVV.

In this sample, this clonotype turned up many times. This chain joins TRBV7-6 and TRBJ1-5, with D hard to call. This CDR3 has 15 residues. V was trimmed by 1 base and J by 5 bases, leaving 12 bases between them. CDR1 is SGHVS and CDR2 is FNYEAQ in the germline V gene. CDR3 sequence (DNA): TGTGCCAGCAGCTTAGAAGGGTATAAGGATCAGCCCCAGCATTTT. This gives the protein CASSLEGYKDQPQHF.